This is a list of T cell receptor beta chains from one sample in a study of CD8 T cells in ankylosing spondylitis. Each CDR3 protein is one row after TCRdb ran MiXCR on the 5' RACE reads. The profile shows about 340,000 distinct CDR3 sequences, approximately 8% of them singletons. The specimen was blood, either unsorted or a sorted T cell fraction (not recorded which). All receptors derive from a male donor with ankylosing spondylitis. Both conserved end residues are part of each CDR3. D genes are given only for firm matches. Size tells how often a clone was seen (once, few, many) or the class of an expanded clone, and some rows leave it out.

V	D	J	size	DNA	CDR3
TRBV20-1	TRBD2	TRBJ2-7	-	TGCAGTGCCGAGGGGTTAGCGGGACCACTCTCCGAGCAGTACTTC	CSAEGLAGPLSEQYF
TRBV29-1	-	TRBJ2-1	-	TGCAGCGTTGACCGAGGCTATAGCTCCTACAATGAGCAGTTCTTC	CSVDRGYSSYNEQFF
TRBV9	TRBD2	TRBJ2-1	-	TGTGCCAGCAGCGGCGAAGGGTCGGGGGGATCCTACGATGAGCAGTTCTTC	CASSGEGSGGSYDEQFF
TRBV4-3	-	TRBJ2-1	many	TGCGCCAGCAGCCAAGATAGGGGGGACTGGTACAATGAGCAGTTCTTC	CASSQDRGDWYNEQFF
TRBV20-1	TRBD1	TRBJ2-7	few	TGCAGTGCTAGACAGACAGGGGCGTTAGAGCAGTACTTC	CSARQTGALEQYF
TRBV5-6	TRBD2	TRBJ2-1	few	TGTGCCAGCACATTCGGAGGGGCTAGCGGACACAATGAGCAGTTCTTC	CASTFGGASGHNEQFF
TRBV10-3	-	TRBJ2-2	few	TGTGCCATCAGTGTCTCAGCGGGCTCCGGGGAGCTGTTTTTT	CAISVSAGSGELFF
TRBV20-1	-	TRBJ2-3	few	TGCAGTGCGCCACACGGGGGCACAGATACGCAGTATTTT	CSAPHGGTDTQYF
TRBV12-3/TRBV12-4	-	TRBJ1-2	few	TGTGCCAGCAGTTTAGTAGGCCTTTCCTATGGCTACACCTTC	CASSLVGLSYGYTF
TRBV7-8	TRBD1	TRBJ1-1	-	TGTGCCAGCAGCCTAAGGGACAGAGTGAACACTGAAGCTTTCTTT	CASSLRDRVNTEAFF
TRBV28	-	TRBJ2-5	few	TGTGCCAGCAGTTCCCTCGACAGGTGGGGGGAGACCCAGTACTTC	CASSSLDRWGETQYF
TRBV20-1	-	TRBJ2-3	few	TGCAGTGCGAGTGGGGGGCTCACAGATACGCAGTATTTT	CSASGGLTDTQYF
TRBV27	-	TRBJ2-3	-	TGTGCCAGCTCACGGGAAACCACTAGCACAGATACGCAGTATTTT	CASSRETTSTDTQYF
TRBV29-1	-	TRBJ1-2	-	TGCAGCGTTGTAACAGGGATATTACATGGCTACACCTTC	CSVVTGILHGYTF
TRBV29-1	TRBD1	TRBJ2-3	-	TGCAGCGTTGGAGGGAACCGGGACAGGGCAGCAGATACGCAGTATTTT	CSVGGNRDRAADTQYF
TRBV24-1	-	TRBJ2-3	few	TGTGCCACCAGTGATACGGACAGCTTCACAGATACGCAGTATTTT	CATSDTDSFTDTQYF
TRBV28	-	TRBJ1-4	-	TGTGCCAGCAGTCCAGGTCGGCAAAAACTGTTTTTT	CASSPGRQKLFF
TRBV7-9	-	TRBJ2-7	-	TGTGCCAGCAGCCAGCAGTGTGGCTACGAGCAGTACTTC	CASSQQCGYEQYF
TRBV12-3/TRBV12-4	-	TRBJ1-1	-	TGTGCCAGCACCCACGGGGGGCGGGAAAACACTGAAGCTTTCTTT	CASTHGGRENTEAFF
TRBV29-1	TRBD1	TRBJ1-4	few	TGCAGCGTTCCGGGACAGGGGAAGTCGCTGTTTTTT	CSVPGQGKSLFF